This entry lists 23 T cell receptor beta chains sequenced from one sample in a study of cytomegalovirus exposure and HLA in healthy donors. With 60 Vbeta and 13 Jbeta primers, the PCR was carried out. The method was immunoSEQ multiplex PCR; TCRdb's version includes in-frame clones alone and lacks a portion of them. The sample includes some 80,000 clones, more than 60% of them seen just once. Sequencing input: PBMCs. The receptors here all came from a man between 18 and 35 years old in good health and CMV-seropositive.

The chain employs TRBV5-1 and TRBJ2-7; TRBD2 is a possible D gene (6 bases). The CDR3 is made up of 13 amino acids. CDR1 is SGHRS and CDR2 is YFSETQ in the germline V gene. V was cut by 4 bases and J by 3 bases, with 11 bases left in between. CDR3 sequence (DNA): TGCGCCAGCAGCCTATTAGCGGACTACGAGCAGTACTTC. Its translation is CASSLLADYEQYF.

This clone was recorded only once. The rearrangement uses TRBV7-8 and TRBJ2-1; 8 bases agree with TRBD1. The germline V gene encodes CDR1 SGHVS and CDR2 FQNEAQ. With V trimmed by 4 bases and J by 4 bases, 9 bases remained unmatched. CDR3 length equals 16 residues. CDR3 residues: CASSSPRRGLYNEQFF. CDR3 bases: TGTGCCAGCAGCTCCCCCCGCAGGGGGCTTTACAATGAGCAGTTCTTC.

The chain is built from TRBV7-9 and TRBJ1-3, with D uncertain. The V end was cut by 4 bases, the J end by 2 bases, with 12 bases between. The V gene's germline CDR1 is SEHNR and CDR2 FQNEAQ (reference sequence). This CDR3 has 15 amino acids. CDR3 region: CASSSERYTGNTIYF. Here the CDR3 DNA reads TGTGCCAGCAGCTCCGAGAGGTACACTGGAAACACCATATATTTT.

V gene TRBV25-1 combines with J gene TRBJ1-4, with TRBD1 matching over 9 bases. The length of the CDR3 is 13 residues. With V trimmed by 8 bases and J by 5 bases, 3 bases remained unmatched. CDR1 is MGHDK, CDR2 SYGVNS, per germline. Written as DNA, the CDR3 is TGTGCCAGCCGGGGACAGGGAAATGAAAAACTGTTTTTT. This gives the protein CASRGQGNEKLFF.

V usage is TRBV6-5 and J usage is TRBJ1-2, with TRBD1 identical over 9 bases. Trimming at V came to 4 bases and at J to 12 bases, leaving 12 bases not matched to a gene. This CDR3 has 14 residues. Germline assignment: CDR1 MNHEY and CDR2 SVGAGI. The CDR3 loop reads CASSWGQGRIINTF. The CDR3 nucleotides read TGTGCCAGCAGTTGGGGACAGGGTCGGATTATAAACACCTTC.

The chain has TRBV6-5 and TRBJ2-7, with 12 bases lining up with TRBD2. J was trimmed by 7 bases and V by 7 bases; bases with no gene match: 8. Looked up from germline, CDR1 is MNHEY and CDR2 is SVGAGI. This CDR3 contains 14 residues. CDR3 region: CASTPLAGGMEQYF. Written as DNA, the CDR3 is TGTGCCAGCACCCCACTAGCGGGGGGCATGGAGCAGTACTTC.

This rearrangement joins TRBV2 to TRBJ2-5; tentative D call: TRBD1 (6 bases). Trimming took off 2 bases at V and 5 bases at J, with 9 bases between the two ends. Germline lookup yields CDR1 SNHLY and CDR2 FYNNEI. This CDR3 region has 13 residues. The CDR3 region has the DNA TGTGCCAGCAGTGAACAAGGGGGTGAGACCCAGTACTTC. The encoded protein is CASSEQGGETQYF.

The rearrangement joins TRBV4-1 to TRBJ2-7; no firm D call. Germline assignment: CDR1 MGHRA and CDR2 YSYEKL. V shed 0 bases and J shed 7 bases, with 13 bases lying between them. The CDR3 consists of 14 residues. This chain's CDR3 is CASSQDWALREQYF. The DNA for the CDR3 is TGCGCCAGCAGCCAAGATTGGGCCCTACGTGAGCAGTACTTC.

The chain combines TRBV11-2 with TRBJ2-7; 7 bases align to TRBD2. The CDR3 spans 15 residues. Germline CDR1 SGHAT, CDR2 FQNNGV. Trimming took 5 bases from V and 3 from J; bases not matched to a gene: 10. CDR3 residues: CASSRQRGSGYEQYF. The DNA for the CDR3 is TGTGCCAGCAGCCGTCAGCGGGGTTCGGGCTACGAGCAGTACTTC.

This chain joins TRBV30 and TRBJ1-2, with D unresolved. Germline-derived CDR1 and CDR2 are GTSNPN and SVGIG (reference sequence). Deletions cut 1 base from V and 7 bases from J, with 10 bases between. The CDR3 is 12 amino acids. CDR3 DNA sequence: TGTGCCTGGAGTGCCCTTTTCAGTGGCTACACCTTC. Protein: CAWSALFSGYTF. The entire variable domain, with the rest obtained from reference TRBV30 and TRBJ1-2, is as follows: SQTIHQWPATLVQPVGSPLSLECTVEGTSNPNLYWYRQAAGRGLQLLFYSVGIGQISSEVPQNLSASRPQDRQFILSSKKLLLSDSGFYLCAWSALFSGYTFGSGTRLTVV.

The rearrangement joins TRBV19 to TRBJ2-1, with 7 bases aligning to TRBD2. V shed 3 bases, J shed 2 bases, and the junction held 7 bases outside the gene matches. CDR1 and CDR2 (germline): LNHDA, SQIVND (reference sequence). This CDR3 is 16 amino acids long. In DNA form, the CDR3 reads TGTGCCAGTAGTATTGGGAGGGCCGGGGCCTACAATGAGCAGTTCTTC. Translated: CASSIGRAGAYNEQFF.

In its sample, this clone was seen a few times. This sequence joins TRBV5-6 and TRBJ2-7; tentative D call: TRBD1 (6 bases). There are 15 residues in the CDR3. V lost 2 bases to trimming and J lost 2 bases, with 14 bases between them. Germline CDR1 is SGHDT and CDR2 is YYEEEE. The CDR3 DNA reads as TGTGCCAGCAGCTTCCTGGACAGTCCGACCTACGAGCAGTACTTC. Translated: CASSFLDSPTYEQYF. Full variable domain (outside the CDR3, taken from reference TRBV5-6 and TRBJ2-7): DAGVTQSPTHLIKTRGQQVTLRCSPKSGHDTVSWYQQALGQGPQFIFQYYEEEERQRGNFPDRFSGHQFPNYSSELNVNALLLGDSALYLCASSFLDSPTYEQYFGPGTRLTVT.

V gene TRBV4-1 combines with J gene TRBJ1-4, with D hard to call. Germline values: CDR1 MGHRA, CDR2 YSYEKL. The CDR3 has 15 amino acids. V lost 0 bases and J 2 bases, leaving 7 bases between the germline ends. CDR3 bases: TGCGCCAGCAGCCAAGACGGCAGGACTAATGAAAAACTGTTTTTT. This gives the protein CASSQDGRTNEKLFF.

V usage is TRBV7-9 and J usage is TRBJ2-7; D is possibly TRBD2 (7 bases). Trimming stripped 5 bases from V and 2 bases from J, with 28 bases between. This CDR3 contains 19 residues. The germline gives CDR1 SEHNR, CDR2 FQNEAQ (reference sequence). The CDR3 here is CASSRARSRGAIKTYEQYF. In DNA form, the CDR3 reads TGTGCCAGCAGCCGAGCGCGATCCCGGGGGGCGATTAAAACCTACGAGCAGTACTTC.

The chain carries TRBV10-2 and TRBJ1-1; possibly TRBD1 for D (5 bases). Between the trimmed V and J ends, which lost 3 bases and 4 bases, there was a span of 12 bases. This CDR3 has 14 amino acids. The germline V gene has CDR1 WSHSY and CDR2 SAAADI. Here the CDR3 reads CASSDIWGATEAFF. The DNA for the CDR3 is TGCGCCAGCAGTGACATCTGGGGCGCCACTGAAGCTTTCTTT.

The rearrangement uses TRBV18 and TRBJ2-1; 9 bases are shared with TRBD2. Germline CDR1 KGHSH, CDR2 LQKENI. With 6 bases clipped from V and 4 bases from J, the junction kept 7 bases outside the gene matches. The CDR3 runs to 15 residues. As DNA, the CDR3 is TGTGCCAGCTCCCCGATAGCGGGAGAGTACAATGAGCAGTTCTTC. Its translation: CASSPIAGEYNEQFF.

This rearrangement joins TRBV2 to TRBJ2-7, with D possibly TRBD1 on 6 matching bases. V shed 8 bases and J shed 7 bases, with 18 bases lying between them. Germline V gene sequence: CDR1 SNHLY, CDR2 FYNNEI. The CDR3 sequence is 13 residues long. The CDR3 nucleotides are TGTGCCAGCCGGTCAGGGGCGGCTTTTGAGCAGTACTTC. Its protein product is CASRSGAAFEQYF.

This chain joins TRBV4-1 and TRBJ1-2; D may be TRBD1 (6 bases). This CDR3 is 15 amino acids long. CDR1 and CDR2 from the germline V gene are MGHRA and YSYEKL. V lost 0 bases and J lost 4, with 12 bases in between. CDR3 loop: CASSQDGTPIYGYTF. In DNA, the CDR3 is TGCGCCAGCAGCCAAGACGGGACACCTATCTATGGCTACACCTTC.

The V gene is TRBV25-1, the J gene TRBJ1-5; D is ambiguous. Trimming took 2 bases from V and 0 from J, leaving 2 bases between them. The CDR3 is 13 amino acids. Germline V lookup: CDR1 MGHDK, CDR2 SYGVNS. CDR3 bases: TGTGCCAGCAGTGAACATAGCAATCAGCCCCAGCATTTT. Translated, it gives CASSEHSNQPQHF.

This chain links TRBV28 with TRBJ1-5, with D perhaps matching TRBD1 (6 bases). Deletions cut 6 bases from V and 5 bases from J, with 17 bases between. This CDR3 is built from 15 residues. Germline CDR1 and CDR2: MDHEN and SYDVKM. The CDR3 sequence is CASSVQGAGDQPQHF. CDR3 nucleotides: TGTGCCAGCAGCGTACAGGGTGCGGGGGATCAGCCCCAGCATTTT.

This clone has just a few counts. V and J are TRBV11-3 and TRBJ2-7, with 7 bases that match TRBD1. Germline assignment: CDR1 SGHNT and CDR2 YENEEA. The CDR3 is 14 residues long. Losses at the gene ends were 1 base for V and 5 bases for J; bases not matched to a gene: 5. CDR3 bases: TGTGCCAGCAGCTTAGGGGCCGACAGGGACGAGCAGTACTTC. Translating it yields CASSLGADRDEQYF.

The chain joins TRBV7-2 to TRBJ2-3, with D tentatively TRBD2 (6 bases). This CDR3 is built from 15 residues. V was cut by 0 bases and J by 1 base, with 8 bases left in between. Germline CDR1 and CDR2: SGHTA and FQGNSA. The CDR3 spells CASSLAGLRTDTQYF. DNA of the CDR3: TGTGCCAGCAGCTTAGCGGGACTCCGCACAGATACGCAGTATTTT.

This clone was seen just once. This chain joins TRBV27 and TRBJ1-1, with D unclear. Germline CDR1 is MNHEY and CDR2 is SMNVEV (reference sequence). There are 12 residues in the CDR3. V dropped 2 bases and J dropped 6 bases, with 7 bases sitting between them. For the CDR3, the DNA is TGTGCCAGCAGTTTACCCGGGTCTGAAGCTTTCTTT. This codes for CASSLPGSEAFF.